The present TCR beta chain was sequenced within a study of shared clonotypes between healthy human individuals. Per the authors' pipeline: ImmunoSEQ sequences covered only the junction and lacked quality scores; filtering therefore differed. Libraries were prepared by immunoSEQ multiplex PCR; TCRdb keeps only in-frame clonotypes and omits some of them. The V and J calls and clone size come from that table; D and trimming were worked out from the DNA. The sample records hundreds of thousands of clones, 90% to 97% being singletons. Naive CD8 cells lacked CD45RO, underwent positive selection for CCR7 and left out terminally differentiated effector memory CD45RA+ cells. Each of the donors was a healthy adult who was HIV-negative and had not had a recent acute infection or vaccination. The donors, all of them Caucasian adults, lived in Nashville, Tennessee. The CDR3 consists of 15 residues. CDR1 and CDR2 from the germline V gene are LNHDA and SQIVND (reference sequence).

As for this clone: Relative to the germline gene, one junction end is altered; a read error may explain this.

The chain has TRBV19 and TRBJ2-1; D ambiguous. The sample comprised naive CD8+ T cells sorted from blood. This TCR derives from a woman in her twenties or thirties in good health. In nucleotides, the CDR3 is TGTGCCAATAGTATAGATAGTGGTTCCTACAATGAGCAGTTCTTC. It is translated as CANSIDSGSYNEQFF. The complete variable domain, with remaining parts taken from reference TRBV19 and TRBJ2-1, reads DGGITQSPKYLFRKEGQNVTLSCEQNLNHDAMYWYRQDPGQGLRLIYYSQIVNDFQKGDIAEGYSVSREKKESFPLTVTSAQKNPTAFYLCANSIDSGSYNEQFFGPGTRLTVL.